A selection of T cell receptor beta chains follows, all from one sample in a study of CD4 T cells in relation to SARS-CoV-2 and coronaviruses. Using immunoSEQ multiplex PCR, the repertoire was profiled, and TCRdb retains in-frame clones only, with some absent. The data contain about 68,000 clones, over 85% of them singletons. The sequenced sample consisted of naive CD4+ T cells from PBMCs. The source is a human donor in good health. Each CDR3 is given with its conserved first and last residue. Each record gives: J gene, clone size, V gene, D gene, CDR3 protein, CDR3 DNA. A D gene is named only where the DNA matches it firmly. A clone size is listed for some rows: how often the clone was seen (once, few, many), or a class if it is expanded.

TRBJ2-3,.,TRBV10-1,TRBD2,CASPLSGASTDTQYF,TGCGCCAGTCCCCTCAGCGGGGCTAGCACAGATACGCAGTATTTT
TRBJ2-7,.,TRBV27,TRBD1,CASRRTGGSEQYF,TGTGCCAGCAGAAGGACAGGGGGTAGCGAGCAGTACTTC
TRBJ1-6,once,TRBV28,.,CASSLLGQRNSPLHF,TGTGCCAGCAGTTTATTAGGACAGAGGAATTCACCCCTCCACTTT
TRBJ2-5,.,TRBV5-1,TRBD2,CASSLGGTSSETQYF,TGCGCCAGCAGCTTGGGGGGGACTAGTTCGGAGACCCAGTACTTC
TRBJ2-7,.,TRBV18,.,CASSPSQGKTAEQYF,TGTGCCAGCTCACCAAGCCAGGGTAAAACGGCCGAGCAGTACTTC
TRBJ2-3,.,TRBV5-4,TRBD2,CASSLGSGGDTDTQYF,TGTGCCAGCAGCCTGGGTAGCGGGGGGGACACAGATACGCAGTATTTT
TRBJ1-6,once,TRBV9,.,CASSEQVSYSPLHF,TGTGCCAGCAGCGAGCAGGTTTCATATTCACCCCTCCACTTT
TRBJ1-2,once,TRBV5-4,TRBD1,CASSADRVYGYTF,TGTGCCAGCAGCGCGGACAGGGTTTATGGCTACACCTTC
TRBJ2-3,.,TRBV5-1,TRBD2,CASRTSASTDTQYF,TGCGCCAGCAGGACTAGCGCCAGCACAGATACGCAGTATTTT
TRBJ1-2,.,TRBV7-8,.,CASSLVWSVGNYGYTF,TGTGCCAGCAGCTTAGTCTGGTCAGTTGGTAACTATGGCTACACCTTC
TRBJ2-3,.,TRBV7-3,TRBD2,CASSRASGGGTDTQYF,TGTGCCAGCAGCCGCGCTAGCGGGGGGGGCACAGATACGCAGTATTTT
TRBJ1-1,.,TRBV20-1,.,CSASSGAPMNTEAFF,TGCAGTGCTAGTAGCGGGGCTCCCATGAACACTGAAGCTTTCTTT
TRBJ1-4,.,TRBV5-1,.,CASSLELGSGEKLFF,TGCGCCAGCAGCTTGGAGCTGGGGAGCGGCGAAAAACTGTTTTTT
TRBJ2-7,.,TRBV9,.,CASSVEEGTYEQYF,TGTGCCAGCAGCGTAGAGGAGGGAACCTACGAGCAGTACTTC
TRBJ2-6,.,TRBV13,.,CASSLGGGSGANVLTF,TGTGCCAGCAGCTTAGGAGGCGGCTCTGGGGCCAACGTCCTGACTTTC
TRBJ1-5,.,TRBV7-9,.,CASSLESGEQPQHF,TGTGCCAGCAGCTTAGAGTCTGGGGAACAGCCCCAGCATTTT
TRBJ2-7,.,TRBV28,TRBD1,CASSSLGQGAREQYF,TGTGCCAGCAGTTCGTTGGGACAGGGGGCGCGTGAGCAGTACTTC
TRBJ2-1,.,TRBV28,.,CASTIAKRTQGKFF,TGTGCCAGCACCATAGCGAAGAGAACCCAGGGGAAGTTCTTC
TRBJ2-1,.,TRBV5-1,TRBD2,CASSLEASGSYSEQFF,TGCGCCAGCAGCTTGGAGGCTAGCGGGAGCTATAGTGAGCAGTTCTTC
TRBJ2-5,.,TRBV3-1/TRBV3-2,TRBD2,CASSRYRPDRVASGGIETQYF,TGTGCCAGCAGCCGTTACCGCCCGGACAGGGTCGCTAGCGGGGGTATAGAGACCCAGTACTTC
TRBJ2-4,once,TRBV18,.,CASSPPTKNIQYF,TGTGCCAGCTCACCACCGACCAAAAACATTCAGTACTTC
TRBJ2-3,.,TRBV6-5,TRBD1,CASSRRQGGDTQYF,TGTGCCAGCAGTCGTAGACAGGGCGGAGATACGCAGTATTTT
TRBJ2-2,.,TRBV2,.,CASSERGASAPTGELFF,TGTGCCAGCAGTGAAAGGGGGGCCTCGGCCCCCACCGGGGAGCTGTTTTTT
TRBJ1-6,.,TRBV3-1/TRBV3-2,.,CASSNSGGPRPLHF,TGTGCCAGCAGCAATTCGGGGGGGCCCCGACCCCTCCACTTT
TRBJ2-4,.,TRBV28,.,CAKFMDIQYF,TGTGCTAAGTTCATGGACATTCAGTACTTC
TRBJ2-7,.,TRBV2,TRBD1,CASSVPRQGTYEQYF,TGTGCCAGCAGTGTCCCGCGACAGGGGACCTACGAGCAGTACTTC
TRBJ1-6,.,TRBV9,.,CASSVASGRGNNSPLHF,TGTGCCAGCAGCGTAGCTTCGGGGCGCGGGAACAATTCACCCCTCCACTTT
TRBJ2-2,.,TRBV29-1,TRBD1,CSVFSGGLTGELFF,TGCAGCGTATTTTCAGGGGGCCTCACCGGGGAGCTGTTTTTT
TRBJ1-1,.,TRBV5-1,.,CASSLVGAYGAEAFF,TGCGCCAGCAGCTTGGTGGGGGCTTACGGTGCTGAAGCTTTCTTT
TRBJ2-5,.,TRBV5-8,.,CASSFPGIQETQYF,TGTGCCAGCAGCTTTCCAGGGATCCAAGAGACCCAGTACTTC
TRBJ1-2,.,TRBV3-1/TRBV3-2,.,CASSHLGSDVLYGYTF,TGTGCCAGCAGTCACCTTGGGTCCGACGTCCTATATGGCTACACCTTC
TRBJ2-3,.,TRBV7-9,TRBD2,CASTYRGGRDTQYF,TGTGCCAGCACCTATCGGGGAGGGAGGGATACGCAGTATTTT
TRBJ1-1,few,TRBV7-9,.,CASSSRTGGTEAFF,TGTGCCAGCAGCTCCCGGACGGGAGGCACTGAAGCTTTCTTT
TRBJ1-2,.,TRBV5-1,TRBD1,CASSLEGADGYTF,TGCGCCAGCAGCTTGGAGGGGGCTGATGGCTACACCTTC
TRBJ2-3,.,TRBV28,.,CASSGNRDSGDEQYF,TGTGCCAGCAGTGGCAACAGGGACAGCGGGGATGAACAGTATTTT
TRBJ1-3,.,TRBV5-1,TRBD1,CASSFGTGDGNTIYF,TGCGCCAGCAGCTTCGGGACAGGGGATGGAAACACCATATATTTT
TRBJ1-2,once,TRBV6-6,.,CASLRGEAKAYGYTF,TGTGCCAGCTTGCGAGGTGAGGCAAAAGCCTATGGCTACACCTTC
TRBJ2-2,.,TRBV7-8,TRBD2,CASSRGGIGTGELFF,TGTGCCAGCAGCCGGGGGGGTATCGGCACCGGGGAGCTGTTTTTT
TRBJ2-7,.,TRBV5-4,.,CASSLSIASGEQYF,TGTGCCAGCAGCTTGTCCATCGCCTCCGGCGAGCAGTACTTC
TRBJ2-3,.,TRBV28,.,CASRQESTDTQYF,TGTGCCAGCAGGCAGGAGAGCACAGATACGCAGTATTTT
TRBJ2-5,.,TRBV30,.,CAWSVFLAGETQYF,TGTGCCTGGAGTGTATTCTTGGCCGGGGAGACCCAGTACTTC
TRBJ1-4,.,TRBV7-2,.,CASSLLIGEKLFF,TGTGCCAGCAGCTTGTTAATTGGCGAAAAACTGTTTTTT
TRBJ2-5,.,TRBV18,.,CASSPRAQETQYF,TGTGCCAGCTCACCACGTGCCCAAGAGACCCAGTACTTC
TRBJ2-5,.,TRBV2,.,CASRTGTARQETQYF,TGTGCCAGCAGGACCGGGACCGCTAGACAAGAGACCCAGTACTTC
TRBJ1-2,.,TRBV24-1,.,CATSDLSTGGYTF,TGTGCCACCAGTGATTTGAGTACAGGTGGCTACACCTTC
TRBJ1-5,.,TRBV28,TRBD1,CASSPGGANQPQHF,TGTGCCAGCAGCCCAGGGGGGGCAAATCAGCCCCAGCATTTT
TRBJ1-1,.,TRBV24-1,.,CATSDPNGDEAFF,TGTGCCACCAGTGATCCCAACGGTGATGAAGCTTTCTTT
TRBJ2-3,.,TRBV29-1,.,CSVERGIGTDTQYF,TGCAGCGTTGAACGGGGTATCGGCACAGATACGCAGTATTTT
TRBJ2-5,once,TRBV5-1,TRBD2,CASSLGTGGAKEGQETQYF,TGCGCCAGCAGCTTGGGGACGGGGGGGGCCAAGGAAGGACAAGAGACCCAGTACTTC
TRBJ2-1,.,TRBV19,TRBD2,CASSRAGGIFGYNEQFF,TGTGCCAGTAGTAGAGCGGGGGGCATATTTGGATACAATGAGCAGTTCTTC
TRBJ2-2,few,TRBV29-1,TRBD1,CSVGDRTNTGELFF,TGCAGCGTTGGGGACAGAACGAACACCGGGGAGCTGTTTTTT
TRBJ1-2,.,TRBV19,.,CASRAHRERDYGYTF,TGTGCCAGTAGAGCCCACAGGGAGAGAGACTATGGCTACACCTTC